Given below is one T cell receptor beta chain in context. The data stem from a study of blood T cell repertoires in COVID-19. The wider study: From the United States, Italy and Spain came samples of acute and convalescent COVID-19. The analysed material was cDNA or gDNA that came from T cells, B-cell-depleted T cells, or PBMCs.

Trimming at V came to 6 bases and at J to 0 bases, leaving 10 bases not matched to a gene. In germline, CDR1 is MDHEN, CDR2 SYDVKM. This CDR3 spans 17 amino acids. One Seattle source followed patients from active infection through their disease course. In the source study's methods: Amplification from reference gene primers served as the basis for estimated nucleated cell counts. Produced via immunoSEQ multiplex PCR; TCRdb's table is partial and in-frame only. The DNA gave D and trimming, while V, J and clone size come from that table. This table has roughly 260,000 clones, around nine tenths appearing once.

The chain links TRBV28 to TRBJ1-4; 7 bases fit TRBD1. The sample comprised peripheral blood. The source of this sequence is a woman aged 25 to 39 with COVID-19, enrolled during active disease. For the CDR3, the DNA is TGTGCCAGCAGCCCAGGGGGGCTCGGCGCAACTAATGAAAAACTGTTTTTT. Translated: CASSPGGLGATNEKLFF.